This TCR beta chain was sequenced for a study of blood T cell repertoires in COVID-19. The CDR3 has 12 amino acids. The germline V gene has CDR1 LNHDA and CDR2 SQIVND (reference sequence). Deletions cut 10 bases from V and 5 bases from J, with 12 bases between. The assay was immunoSEQ multiplex PCR, and TCRdb's table has in-frame clones only and misses some. This table holds about 140,000 clones, 60% to 85% found once. The sample taken for sequencing was peripheral blood. This chain uses TRBV19 with TRBJ1-5, with D possibly matching TRBD1 (6 bases). The sequence was collected from a woman over 75 with active or convalescent COVID-19. The CDR3 sequence: CATADSYQPQHF. CDR3 bases: TGTGCCACCGCGGACAGTTATCAGCCCCAGCATTTT.